The entry below gives a single T cell receptor beta chain sequence along with its context. Antigen: not known. The data belong to a study of post-analysis software for immune sequencing data. Overall study findings and caveats: With F measure, samples from one preparation batch clustered together strongly. About 5 TRBV segments, including TRBV5-6, TRBV5-1 and TRBV20-1, were more frequent in patients than controls. Patients with multiple sclerosis recorded significantly lower normalized Chao1 diversity than controls, the study found.

V was pared by 3 bases and J by 0 bases, with 9 bases between. CDR1 and CDR2 (germline): KGHDR, SFDVKD. The CDR3 spans 15 residues. Researchers reported that TCR beta cDNA libraries carried unique molecular identifiers. Input amounts of 1 to 10 million T cells were used. These gave 500,000 or so cDNA molecules, so each molecule approximated one T cell. MiXCR was run by TCRdb on the PCR reads, yielding one entry per CDR3 protein. This table holds fewer than 850,000 distinct CDR3 sequences, more than 45% found once. The sequenced sample consisted of blood. The J gene is TRBJ2-3, the V gene TRBV24-1; possibly TRBD1 or TRBD2 for D (6 bases each). This clonotype originated in a girl aged 10 to 17 with multiple sclerosis. The CDR3 DNA sequence: TGTGCCACCAGTGATAGGGGGGTGAGCACAGATACGCAGTATTTT. It translates to CATSDRGVSTDTQYF.